This T cell receptor beta chain emerged from a study of T cell responses to AZD1222 COVID-19 vaccine. Concerning this clone itself: Its specificity is not known.

General observations from the study: Baseline antibody screening turned up just five to seven seropositive AZD1222 recipients. Donor demographics were predominantly white British with a female majority; clonal diversity may be underestimated. Per reports, nearly half of all spike-specific TCRs target regions that are unmutated in variants.

CDR1 and CDR2 from the germline V gene are MDHEN and SYDVKM. CDR3 length: 15 residues. V lost 7 bases and J lost 0, with 13 bases in between. Generated by immunoSEQ multiplex PCR, the TCRdb table keeps only in-frame clones and is missing some. The table lists about 140,000 clones, about 88% of them singletons. The chain uses TRBV28 and TRBJ1-3, with D possibly matching TRBD1 (5 bases). The sequenced sample was peripheral blood, obtained on day 0 of AZD1222 vaccination. The receptor was derived from an adult in good health. The CDR3 sequence: CASIPGQSSGNTIYF. The DNA of the CDR3 is TGTGCCAGCATTCCAGGGCAAAGCTCTGGAAACACCATATATTTT.